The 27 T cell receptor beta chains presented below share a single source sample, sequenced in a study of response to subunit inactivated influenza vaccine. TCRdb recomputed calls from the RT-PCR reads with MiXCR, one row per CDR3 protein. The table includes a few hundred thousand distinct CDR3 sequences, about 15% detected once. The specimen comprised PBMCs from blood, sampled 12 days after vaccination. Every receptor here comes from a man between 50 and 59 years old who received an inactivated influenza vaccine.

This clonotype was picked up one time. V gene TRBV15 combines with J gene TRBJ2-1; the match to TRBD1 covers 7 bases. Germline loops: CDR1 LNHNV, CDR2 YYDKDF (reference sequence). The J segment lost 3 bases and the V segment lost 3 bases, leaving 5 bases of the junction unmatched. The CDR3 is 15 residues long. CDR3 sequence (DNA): TGTGCCACCAGCAGCCACAGGGGATTCTACAATGAGCAGTTCTTC. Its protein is CATSSHRGFYNEQFF. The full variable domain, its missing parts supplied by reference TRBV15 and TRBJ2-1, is DAMVIQNPRYQVTQFGKPVTLSCSQTLNHNVMYWYQQKSSQAPKLLFHYYDKDFNNEADTPDNFQSRRPNTSFCFLDIRSPGLGDTAMYLCATSSHRGFYNEQFFGPGTRLTVL.

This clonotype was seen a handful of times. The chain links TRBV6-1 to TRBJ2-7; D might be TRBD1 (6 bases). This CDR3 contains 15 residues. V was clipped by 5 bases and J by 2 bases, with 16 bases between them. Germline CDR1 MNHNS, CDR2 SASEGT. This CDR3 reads CASSTDRYYTYEQYF. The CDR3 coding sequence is TGTGCCAGCAGTACAGACAGGTATTATACCTACGAGCAGTACTTC.

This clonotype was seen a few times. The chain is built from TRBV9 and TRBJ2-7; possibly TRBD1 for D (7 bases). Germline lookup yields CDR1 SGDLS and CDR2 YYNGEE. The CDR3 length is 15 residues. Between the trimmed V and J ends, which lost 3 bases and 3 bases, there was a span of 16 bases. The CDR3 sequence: CASSATQGGFYEQYF. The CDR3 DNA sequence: TGTGCCAGCAGCGCAACCCAGGGGGGCTTCTACGAGCAGTACTTC.

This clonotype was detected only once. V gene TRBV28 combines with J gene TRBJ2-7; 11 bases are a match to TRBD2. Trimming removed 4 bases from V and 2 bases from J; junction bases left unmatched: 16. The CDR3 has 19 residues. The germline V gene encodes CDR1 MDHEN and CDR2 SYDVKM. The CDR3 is CASSSPLTRTSGPPYEQYF. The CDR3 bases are TGTGCCAGCAGTTCCCCCTTGACGCGGACTAGCGGGCCTCCCTACGAGCAGTACTTC.

CDR3: CASSLDRGLQYF. The CDR3 DNA reads TGCGCCAGCAGCTTGGACAGGGGGCTTCAGTACTTC. The V gene is TRBV5-1, the J gene TRBJ2-5; 9 bases align to TRBD1. This CDR3 has 12 residues. The J segment lost 11 bases and the V segment lost 0 bases, leaving 2 bases of the junction unmatched. CDR1 and CDR2 from the germline V gene are SGHRS and YFSETQ.

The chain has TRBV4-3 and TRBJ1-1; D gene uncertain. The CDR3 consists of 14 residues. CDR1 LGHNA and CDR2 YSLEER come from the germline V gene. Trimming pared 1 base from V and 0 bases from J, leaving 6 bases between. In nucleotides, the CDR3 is TGCGCCAGCAGCCAAGGGATCTTGAACACTGAAGCTTTCTTT. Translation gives CASSQGILNTEAFF.

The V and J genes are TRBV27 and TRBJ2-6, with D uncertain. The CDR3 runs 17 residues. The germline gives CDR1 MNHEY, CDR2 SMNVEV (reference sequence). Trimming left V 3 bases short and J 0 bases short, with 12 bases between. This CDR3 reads CASSFGYTRSGANVLTF. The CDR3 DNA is TGTGCCAGCAGTTTTGGGTACACCCGCTCTGGGGCCAACGTCCTGACTTTC.

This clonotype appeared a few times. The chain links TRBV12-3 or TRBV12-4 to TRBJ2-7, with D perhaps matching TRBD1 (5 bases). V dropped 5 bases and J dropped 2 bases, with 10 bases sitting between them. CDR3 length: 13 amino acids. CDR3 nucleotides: TGTGCCAGCAGTCTGGACATTGCCTACGAGCAGTACTTC. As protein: CASSLDIAYEQYF.

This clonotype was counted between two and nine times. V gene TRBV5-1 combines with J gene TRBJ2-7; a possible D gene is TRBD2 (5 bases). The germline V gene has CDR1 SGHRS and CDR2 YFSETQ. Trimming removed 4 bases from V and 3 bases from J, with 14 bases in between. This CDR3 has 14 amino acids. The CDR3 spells CASSQSAGRYEQYF. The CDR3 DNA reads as TGCGCCAGCAGCCAGTCGGCGGGTCGCTACGAGCAGTACTTC.

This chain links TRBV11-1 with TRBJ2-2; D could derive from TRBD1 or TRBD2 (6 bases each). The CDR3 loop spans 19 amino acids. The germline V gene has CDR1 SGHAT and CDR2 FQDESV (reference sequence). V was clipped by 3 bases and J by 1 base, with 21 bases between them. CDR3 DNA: TGTGCCAGCAGCTTCAGGCTCCGGGGGCGGGCCCAGAACACCGGGGAGCTGTTTTTT. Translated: CASSFRLRGRAQNTGELFF. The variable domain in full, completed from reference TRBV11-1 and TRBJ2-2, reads EAEVAQSPRYKITEKSQAVAFWCDPISGHATLYWYRQILGQGPELLVQFQDESVVDDSQLPKDRFSAERLKGVDSTLKIQPAELGDSAMYLCASSFRLRGRAQNTGELFFGEGSRLTVL.

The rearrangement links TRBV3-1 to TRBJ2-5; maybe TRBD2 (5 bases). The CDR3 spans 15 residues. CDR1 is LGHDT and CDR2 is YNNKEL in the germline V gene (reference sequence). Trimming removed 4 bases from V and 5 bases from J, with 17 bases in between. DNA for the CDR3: TGTGCCAGCAGCCGGTCGGGGAGCGCTGGGGAGACCCAGTACTTC. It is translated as CASSRSGSAGETQYF.

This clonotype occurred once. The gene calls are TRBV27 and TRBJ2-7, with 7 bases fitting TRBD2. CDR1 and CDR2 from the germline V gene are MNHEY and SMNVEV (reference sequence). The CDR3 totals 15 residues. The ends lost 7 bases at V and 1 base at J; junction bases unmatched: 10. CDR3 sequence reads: CASIKRDGHSYEQYF. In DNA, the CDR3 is TGTGCCAGCATTAAGCGGGACGGACATTCCTACGAGCAGTACTTC.

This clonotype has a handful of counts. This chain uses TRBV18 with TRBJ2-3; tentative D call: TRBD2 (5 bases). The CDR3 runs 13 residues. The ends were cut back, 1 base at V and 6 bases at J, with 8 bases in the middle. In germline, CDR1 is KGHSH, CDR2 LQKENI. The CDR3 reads CASSPRASDTQYF. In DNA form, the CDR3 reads TGTGCCAGCTCACCACGGGCTAGCGATACGCAGTATTTT. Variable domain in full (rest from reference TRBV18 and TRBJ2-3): NAGVMQNPRHLVRRRGQEARLRCSPMKGHSHVYWYRQLPEEGLKFMVYLQKENIIDESGMPKERFSAEFPKEGPSILRIQQVVRGDSAAYFCASSPRASDTQYFGPGTRLTVL.

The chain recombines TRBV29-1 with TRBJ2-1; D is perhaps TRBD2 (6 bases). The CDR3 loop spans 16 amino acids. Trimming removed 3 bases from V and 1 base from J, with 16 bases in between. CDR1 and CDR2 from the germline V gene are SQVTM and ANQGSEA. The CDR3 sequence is CSVDGAGAVSYNEQFF. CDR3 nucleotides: TGCAGCGTTGATGGAGCGGGCGCAGTTTCCTACAATGAGCAGTTCTTC.

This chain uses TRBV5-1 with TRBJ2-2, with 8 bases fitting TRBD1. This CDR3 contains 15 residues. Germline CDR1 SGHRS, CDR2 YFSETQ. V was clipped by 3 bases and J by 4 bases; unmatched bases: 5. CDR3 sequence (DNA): TGCGCCAGCAGCTACGGACAGGGTGGCACCGGGGAGCTGTTTTTT. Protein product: CASSYGQGGTGELFF.

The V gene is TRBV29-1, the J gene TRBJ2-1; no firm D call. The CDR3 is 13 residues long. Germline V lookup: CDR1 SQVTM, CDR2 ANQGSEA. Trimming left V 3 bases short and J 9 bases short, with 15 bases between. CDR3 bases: TGCAGCGTTGACTGGCTGAGTCCCTCTGAGCAGTTCTTC. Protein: CSVDWLSPSEQFF.

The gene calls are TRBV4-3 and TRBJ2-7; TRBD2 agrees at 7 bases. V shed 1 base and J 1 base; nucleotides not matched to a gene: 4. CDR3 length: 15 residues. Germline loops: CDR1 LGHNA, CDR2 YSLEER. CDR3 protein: CASSQGGGGSYEQYF. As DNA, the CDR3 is TGCGCCAGCAGCCAAGGGGGCGGGGGTTCCTACGAGCAGTACTTC.

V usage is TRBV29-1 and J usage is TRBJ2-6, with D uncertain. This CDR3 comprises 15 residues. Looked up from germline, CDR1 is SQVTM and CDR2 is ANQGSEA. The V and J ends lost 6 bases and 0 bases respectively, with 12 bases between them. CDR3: CSVITLSSGANVLTF. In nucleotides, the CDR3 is TGCAGCGTCATCACCTTGAGCTCTGGGGCCAACGTCCTGACTTTC.

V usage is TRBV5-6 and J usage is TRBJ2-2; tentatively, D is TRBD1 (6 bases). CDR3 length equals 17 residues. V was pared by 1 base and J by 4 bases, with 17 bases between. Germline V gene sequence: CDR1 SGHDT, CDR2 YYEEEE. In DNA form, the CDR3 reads TGTGCCAGCAGCTTGCTTTCCTCGGACAGCGTCACCGGGGAGCTGTTTTTT. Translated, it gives CASSLLSSDSVTGELFF.

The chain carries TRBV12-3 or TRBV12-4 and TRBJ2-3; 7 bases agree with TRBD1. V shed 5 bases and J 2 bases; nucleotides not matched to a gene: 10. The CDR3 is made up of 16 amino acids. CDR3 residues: CASSPPGQRYTDTQYF. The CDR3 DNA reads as TGTGCCAGCAGTCCACCGGGACAGAGATACACAGATACGCAGTATTTT.

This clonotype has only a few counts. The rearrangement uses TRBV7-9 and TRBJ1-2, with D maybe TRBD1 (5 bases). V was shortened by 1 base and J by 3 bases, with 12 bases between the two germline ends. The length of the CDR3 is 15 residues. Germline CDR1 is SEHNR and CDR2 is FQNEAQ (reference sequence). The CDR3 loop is CASSLVGTGDYGYTF. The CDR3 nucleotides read TGTGCCAGCAGCTTAGTAGGGACGGGAGACTATGGCTACACCTTC.

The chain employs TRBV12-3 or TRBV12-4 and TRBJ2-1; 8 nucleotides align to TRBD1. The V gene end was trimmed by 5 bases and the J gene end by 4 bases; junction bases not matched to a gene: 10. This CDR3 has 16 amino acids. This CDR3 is CASSPSDRVLYNEQFF. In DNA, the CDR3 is TGTGCCAGCAGTCCCTCGGACAGGGTGCTTTACAATGAGCAGTTCTTC.

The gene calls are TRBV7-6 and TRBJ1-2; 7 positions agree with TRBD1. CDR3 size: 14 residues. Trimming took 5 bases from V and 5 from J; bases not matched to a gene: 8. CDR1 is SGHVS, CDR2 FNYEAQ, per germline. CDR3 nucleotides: TGTGCCAGCAGCGAAGGACAGGCCGGGTATGGCTACACCTTC. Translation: CASSEGQAGYGYTF. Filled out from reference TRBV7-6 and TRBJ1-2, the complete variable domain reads GAGVSQSPRYKVTKRGQDVALRCDPISGHVSLYWYRQALGQGPEFLTYFNYEAQQDKSGLPNDRFSAERPEGSISTLTIQRTEQRDSAMYRCASSEGQAGYGYTFGSGTRLTVV.

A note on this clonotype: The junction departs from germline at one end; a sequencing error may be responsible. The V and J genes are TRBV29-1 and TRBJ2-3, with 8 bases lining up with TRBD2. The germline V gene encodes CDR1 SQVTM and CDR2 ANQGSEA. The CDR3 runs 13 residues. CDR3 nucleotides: TGCAGCGTTAAGCGGGAGAAGTCGGATACACAGTATTTT. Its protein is CSVKREKSDTQYF.

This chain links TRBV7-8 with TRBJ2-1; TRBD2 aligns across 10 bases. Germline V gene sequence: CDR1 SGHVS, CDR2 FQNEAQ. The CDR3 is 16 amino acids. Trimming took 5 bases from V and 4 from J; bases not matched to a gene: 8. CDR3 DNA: TGTGCCAGCAGCATCCTTACTAGCGGGGAATACAATGAGCAGTTCTTC. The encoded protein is CASSILTSGEYNEQFF.

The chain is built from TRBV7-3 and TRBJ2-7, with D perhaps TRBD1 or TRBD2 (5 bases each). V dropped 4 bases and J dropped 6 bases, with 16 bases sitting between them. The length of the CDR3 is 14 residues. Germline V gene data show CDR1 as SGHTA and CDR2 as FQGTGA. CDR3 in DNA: TGTGCCAGCAGCTCGGGAATTACAGGTTCCGAGCAGTACTTC. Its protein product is CASSSGITGSEQYF.

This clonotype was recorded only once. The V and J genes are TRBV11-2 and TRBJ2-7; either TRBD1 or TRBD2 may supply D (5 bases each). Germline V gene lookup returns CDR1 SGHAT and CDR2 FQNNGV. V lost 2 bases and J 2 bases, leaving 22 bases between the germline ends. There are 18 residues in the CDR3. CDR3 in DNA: TGTGCCAGCAGCTTAACCTCAGTATGGGACCGGAACCCCTACGAGCAGTACTTC. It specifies CASSLTSVWDRNPYEQYF.